This T cell receptor beta chain was sequenced in a study of beta chain features in type 1 diabetes. Study information: No age, gender or cell yield differences were seen between patients and healthy donors.

This clone showed up just a few times. Every isolated RNA sample was fully reverse transcribed, so sequencing captured expressed TCRB transcripts. TCRdb's table, derived via immunoSEQ multiplex PCR, lists solely in-frame clones and lacks some. The sample records 620,000 or so clones, around a sixth being singletons. One heparinised draw, averaging about 116 mL, was taken per donor. The sample was naive CD4+ T cells from blood. The sequence derives from a man between 18 and 29 years old in good health.

CDR3 sequence: CASSPGRGLAKNIQYF. DNA for the CDR3: TGTGCCAGCAGTCCAGGGAGGGGTTTAGCCAAAAACATTCAGTACTTC. The chain has TRBV27 and TRBJ2-4; 7 bases fit TRBD2. The CDR3 extends over 16 amino acids. The germline CDR1 and CDR2 sequences are MNHEY and SMNVEV (reference sequence). V shed 5 bases and J 0 bases; nucleotides not matched to a gene: 7.